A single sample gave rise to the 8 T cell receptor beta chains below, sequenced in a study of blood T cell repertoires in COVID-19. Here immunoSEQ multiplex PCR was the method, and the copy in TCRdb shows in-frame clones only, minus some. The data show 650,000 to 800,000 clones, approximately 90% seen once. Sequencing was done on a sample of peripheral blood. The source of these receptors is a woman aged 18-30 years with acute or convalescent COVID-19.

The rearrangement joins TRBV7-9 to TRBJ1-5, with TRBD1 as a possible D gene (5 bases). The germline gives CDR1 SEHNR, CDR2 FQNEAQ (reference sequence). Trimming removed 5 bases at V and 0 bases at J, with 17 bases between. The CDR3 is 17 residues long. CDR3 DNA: TGTGCCAGCAGCCCCGGTCGCGGGGCAAATAGCAATCAGCCCCAGCATTTT. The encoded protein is CASSPGRGANSNQPQHF.

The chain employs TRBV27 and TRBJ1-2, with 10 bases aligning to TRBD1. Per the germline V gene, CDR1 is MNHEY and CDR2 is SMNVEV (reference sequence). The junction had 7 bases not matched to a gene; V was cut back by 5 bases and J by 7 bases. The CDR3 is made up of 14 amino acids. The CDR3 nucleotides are TGTGCCAGCAGTCCCGGGACAGGGGTCGCTGGCTACACCTTC. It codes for CASSPGTGVAGYTF.

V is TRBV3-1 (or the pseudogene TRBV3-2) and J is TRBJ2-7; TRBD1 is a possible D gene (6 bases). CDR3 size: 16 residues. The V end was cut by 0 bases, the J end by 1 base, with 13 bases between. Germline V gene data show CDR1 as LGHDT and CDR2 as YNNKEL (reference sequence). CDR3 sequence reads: CASSQDRTVMSYEQYF. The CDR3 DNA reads TGTGCCAGCAGCCAAGACCGGACAGTGATGTCCTACGAGCAGTACTTC.

As DNA, the CDR3 is TGTGCCAGCAGTTTAGTAGGCGGGTACTACGAGCAGTACTTC. As protein: CASSLVGGYYEQYF. The chain is built from TRBV27 and TRBJ2-7, with D maybe TRBD2 (5 bases). V gave up 2 bases and J gave up 3 bases, with 11 bases separating them. This CDR3 has 14 amino acids. Germline CDR1 is MNHEY and CDR2 is SMNVEV (reference sequence).

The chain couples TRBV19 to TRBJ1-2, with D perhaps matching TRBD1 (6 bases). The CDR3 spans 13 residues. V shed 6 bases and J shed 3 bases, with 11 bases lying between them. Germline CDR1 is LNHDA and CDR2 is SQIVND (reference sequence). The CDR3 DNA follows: TGTGCCAGTAGCTTGGGGGCGGACTATGGCTACACCTTC. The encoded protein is CASSLGADYGYTF.

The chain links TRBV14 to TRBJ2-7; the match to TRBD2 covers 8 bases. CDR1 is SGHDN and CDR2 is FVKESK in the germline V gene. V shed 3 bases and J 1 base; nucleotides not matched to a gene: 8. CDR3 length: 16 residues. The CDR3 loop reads CASSHGRGAPSYEQYF. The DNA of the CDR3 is TGTGCCAGCAGCCACGGGAGGGGGGCCCCTTCCTACGAGCAGTACTTC.

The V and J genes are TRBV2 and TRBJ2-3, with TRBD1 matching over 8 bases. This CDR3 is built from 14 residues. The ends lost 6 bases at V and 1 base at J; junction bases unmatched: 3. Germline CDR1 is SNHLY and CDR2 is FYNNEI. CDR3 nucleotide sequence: TGTGCCAGCAGGTCCAGGGGGCGCACAGATACGCAGTATTTT. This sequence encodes CASRSRGRTDTQYF.

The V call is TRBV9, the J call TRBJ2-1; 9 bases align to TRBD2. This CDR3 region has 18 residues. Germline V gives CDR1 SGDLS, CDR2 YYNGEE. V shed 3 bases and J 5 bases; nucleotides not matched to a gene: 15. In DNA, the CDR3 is TGTGCCAGCAGCGCCCAGGTAGCGGGGGCCATCCAGAACAATGAGCAGTTCTTC. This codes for CASSAQVAGAIQNNEQFF.